This TCR beta chain is from a study of CD8+ T cells in alopecia areata. Study observations and caveats: Normal scalp showed lower clonality than lesional scalp, especially alopecia totalis/universalis. In scalp and blood, many expanded lesional clones persisted during tofacitinib.

Of note for this clone: The target antigen is unknown.

Treatment described: oral pan-JAK inhibitor, 5-10 mg twice daily. As part of sample collection, lesional scalp punch biopsies and peripheral blood were taken from alopecia areata patients. The CDR3 contains 16 residues. Germline assignment: CDR1 LGHNA and CDR2 YNFKEQ. After removal of 1 base from V and 8 bases from J, the junction contained 7 bases not matched to a gene. After isolation, RNA underwent reverse transcription to generate cDNA as the sequencing template. TCRdb's table, derived via immunoSEQ multiplex PCR, lists solely in-frame clones and lacks some. The data contain 140,000 to 150,000 clones, about 56% of them seen just once; the ten biggest clones take up 15%.

The chain couples TRBV4-2 to TRBJ2-1; TRBD1 matches at 11 bases. The sample here was CD8+ T cells sorted from blood, taken at week 4, from a patient treated with tofacitinib. The TCR originated in a human donor with alopecia areata. CDR3 protein: CASSQVPGTGGDEQFF. For the CDR3, the DNA is TGTGCCAGCAGCCAAGTACCCGGGACAGGGGGAGATGAGCAGTTCTTC.